This passage covers 24 T cell receptor beta chains from one sample sequenced in a study of shared clonotypes between healthy human individuals. The assay was immunoSEQ multiplex PCR, and TCRdb's table has in-frame clones only and misses some. Among under 2,500,000 clones listed, around 95% were seen once. The sample consisted of naive CD4+ T cells sorted from blood. Subset denoted: CD45RA+ positively selected. The source of these receptors is a man between 18 and 29 years old in good health.

The rearrangement links TRBV10-3 to TRBJ2-7; TRBD1 agrees at 8 bases. The CDR3 consists of 13 residues. Trimming took 7 bases from V and 3 from J; bases not matched to a gene: 5. Germline CDR1 reads ENHRY; CDR2 reads SYGVKD. DNA for the CDR3: TGTGCCATCAACCGACAGGGGAACTACGAGCAGTACTTC. Protein product: CAINRQGNYEQYF.

This chain connects TRBV5-4 to TRBJ2-1; 10 bases agree with TRBD2. Unmatched junction bases numbered 7, after V lost 1 base and J lost 0 bases. The CDR3 consists of 18 residues. From germline, CDR1 is SGHNT and CDR2 YYREEE (reference sequence). The CDR3 sequence: CASSLSSGGTLSYNEQFF. In DNA, the CDR3 is TGTGCCAGCAGCTTGAGTAGCGGGGGGACCCTCTCCTACAATGAGCAGTTCTTC.

The genes are TRBV7-9 and TRBJ1-2, with 10 bases lining up with TRBD1. CDR1 and CDR2 from the germline V gene are SEHNR and FQNEAQ (reference sequence). This CDR3 spans 12 amino acids. CDR3 bases: TGTGCTGGACAGGGGGAAAACTATGGCTACACCTTC. Its translation is CAGQGENYGYTF.

This sequence joins TRBV11-2 and TRBJ2-5; 8 nucleotides match TRBD2. Trimming at V came to 2 bases and at J to 5 bases, leaving 4 bases not matched to a gene. This CDR3 region has 14 residues. Germline CDR1 is SGHAT and CDR2 is FQNNGV. In nucleotides, the CDR3 is TGTGCCAGCAGCTTATCCGGGAGGGGGGAGACCCAGTACTTC. As protein: CASSLSGRGETQYF.

This clone was observed once. The chain couples TRBV5-4 to TRBJ2-2; 8 bases map to TRBD1. V was clipped by 4 bases and J by 4 bases; unmatched bases: 9. This CDR3 has 16 amino acids. Germline CDR1 and CDR2: SGHNT and YYREEE (reference sequence). The CDR3 DNA reads as TGTGCCAGCAGCGGAGGACAGGGTTGGAGCACCGGGGAGCTGTTTTTT. Protein product: CASSGGQGWSTGELFF.

The rearrangement joins TRBV5-1 to TRBJ2-7; 10 bases fit TRBD2. The CDR3 is made up of 15 amino acids. The V segment lost 4 bases and the J segment 7 bases; nucleotides outside the gene matches: 11. Per germline, CDR1 SGHRS and CDR2 YFSETQ. The CDR3 DNA is TGCGCCAGCAGCCGTGGACTAGCGGCCCTGGGGGAGCAGTACTTC. As protein: CASSRGLAALGEQYF.

The V gene is TRBV28, the J gene TRBJ1-4; TRBD1 matches at 8 bases. Unmatched junction bases numbered 12, after V lost 5 bases and J lost 7 bases. Germline-derived CDR1 and CDR2 are MDHEN and SYDVKM. This CDR3 region has 16 residues. CDR3 in amino acids: CASSLLSGGGGEKLFF. The DNA for the CDR3 is TGTGCCAGCAGTCTCTTATCAGGGGGCGGGGGTGAAAAACTGTTTTTT.

The rearrangement uses TRBV7-9 and TRBJ1-2; TRBD1 matches 8 bases. Trimming cost V 1 base and J 2 bases; bases outside gene matches: 6. Germline loops: CDR1 SEHNR, CDR2 FQNEAQ (reference sequence). The CDR3 is 16 amino acids. The DNA for the CDR3 is TGTGCCAGCAGCTTAGGAGACAGGGGCTTCAACTATGGCTACACCTTC. It is translated as CASSLGDRGFNYGYTF.

This sequence joins TRBV25-1 and TRBJ1-2, with D tentatively TRBD1 (5 bases). This CDR3 contains 15 residues. The V end lost 6 bases, the J end lost 2 bases, and 16 bases lay between the germline ends. The germline V gene encodes CDR1 MGHDK and CDR2 SYGVNS. CDR3 residues: CASRSPGYPNYGYTF. The CDR3 region has the DNA TGTGCCAGCAGATCCCCAGGGTATCCCAACTATGGCTACACCTTC.

The chain links TRBV27 to TRBJ2-7; no clear D. Germline loops: CDR1 MNHEY, CDR2 SMNVEV (reference sequence). The CDR3 loop spans 9 amino acids. V was clipped by 10 bases and J by 9 bases, with 10 bases between them. CDR3 loop: CANPLGQYF. CDR3 bases: TGTGCCAACCCCTTGGGGCAGTACTTC.

The chain has TRBV18 and TRBJ2-1; D is undetermined. Germline CDR1 is KGHSH and CDR2 is LQKENI. The CDR3 contains 14 residues. V was trimmed by 3 bases and J by 5 bases, leaving 11 bases between them. CDR3 bases: TGTGCCAGCTCACCGTGGATTCTGGACAATGAGCAGTTCTTC. This codes for CASSPWILDNEQFF. Together with reference TRBV18 and TRBJ2-1, the CDR3 gives the full variable domain: NAGVMQNPRHLVRRRGQEARLRCSPMKGHSHVYWYRQLPEEGLKFMVYLQKENIIDESGMPKERFSAEFPKEGPSILRIQQVVRGDSAAYFCASSPWILDNEQFFGPGTRLTVL.

The rearrangement links TRBV9 to TRBJ2-2; maybe TRBD1 (6 bases). The CDR3 consists of 15 residues. Trimming cost V 3 bases and J 3 bases, with 12 bases left between them. Germline V lookup: CDR1 SGDLS, CDR2 YYNGEE. In nucleotides, the CDR3 is TGTGCCAGCAGCGGCAGACAGGAGTACACCGGGGAGCTGTTTTTT. Encoded protein: CASSGRQEYTGELFF.

This chain joins TRBV18 and TRBJ2-7; D is possibly TRBD1 (6 bases). The V gene's germline CDR1 is KGHSH and CDR2 LQKENI. The CDR3 loop spans 12 amino acids. Trimming shortened V by 6 bases and J by 4 bases, and 10 bases separated the two germline ends. As DNA, the CDR3 is TGTGCCAGCTCTCACGGACAGTACGAGCAGTACTTC. It translates to CASSHGQYEQYF.

J is TRBJ1-5 and V is TRBV2; possibly TRBD1 for D (5 bases). This CDR3 is built from 14 residues. Between the trimmed V and J ends, which lost 3 bases and 5 bases, there was a span of 11 bases. The germline gives CDR1 SNHLY, CDR2 FYNNEI. This CDR3 reads CASSDNDRYQPQHF. As DNA, the CDR3 is TGTGCCAGCAGTGACAACGACAGATATCAGCCCCAGCATTTT.

As to this clone: Other DNA sequences in the sample encode the same CDR3. J is TRBJ2-1 and V is TRBV6-5, with a weak D call TRBD1 (7 bases). The CDR3 extends over 11 amino acids. Between the trimmed V and J ends, which lost 7 bases and 9 bases, there was a span of 10 bases. Germline CDR1 and CDR2: MNHEY and SVGAGI. CDR3 protein: CASTQGGEQFF. In nucleotides, the CDR3 is TGTGCCAGCACCCAGGGGGGTGAGCAGTTCTTC.

This rearrangement joins TRBV6-1 to TRBJ1-1; possibly TRBD1 for D (6 bases). This CDR3 has 14 residues. V was clipped by 5 bases and J by 1 base, with 11 bases between them. CDR1 MNHNS and CDR2 SASEGT come from the germline V gene. CDR3 nucleotide sequence: TGTGCCAGCAGTATGCTGGACAGGAACACTGAAGCTTTCTTT. Protein product: CASSMLDRNTEAFF.

The chain joins TRBV11-2 to TRBJ2-5, with 11 bases matching TRBD1. The CDR3 contains 16 residues. Germline-derived CDR1 and CDR2 are SGHAT and FQNNGV. V was pared by 4 bases and J by 2 bases, with 6 bases of the junction left unmatched. This CDR3 reads CASSSRDRGWQETQYF. The CDR3 DNA follows: TGTGCCAGCAGCTCGAGGGACAGGGGGTGGCAAGAGACCCAGTACTTC.

V is TRBV2 and J is TRBJ1-5; the match to TRBD1 covers 8 bases. The CDR3 contains 11 residues. The V gene end was trimmed by 4 bases and the J gene end by 15 bases; junction bases not matched to a gene: 5. Germline values: CDR1 SNHLY, CDR2 FYNNEI. CDR3 amino acids: CASSGTGSPHF. CDR3 bases: TGTGCCAGCAGTGGGACAGGGTCCCCGCATTTT. The full variable domain, completed using reference TRBV2 and TRBJ1-5, is EPEVTQTPSHQVTQMGQEVILRCVPISNHLYFYWYRQILGQKVEFLVSFYNNEISEKSEIFDDQFSVERPDGSNFTLKIRSTKLEDSAMYFCASSGTGSPHFGDGTRLSIL.

The genes are TRBV5-1 and TRBJ1-4; TRBD1 matches 7 bases. The trim removed 4 bases at V and 5 bases at J, leaving 5 bases unmatched. The CDR3 extends over 14 amino acids. Per the germline V gene, CDR1 is SGHRS and CDR2 is YFSETQ. The CDR3 spells CASSPGQPNEKLFF. Here the CDR3 DNA reads TGCGCCAGCAGCCCGGGACAGCCAAATGAAAAACTGTTTTTT.

The chain uses TRBV5-4 and TRBJ1-1; no reliable D call. Germline values: CDR1 SGHNT, CDR2 YYREEE (reference sequence). The CDR3 consists of 16 residues. V shed 10 bases and J shed 0 bases, with 22 bases lying between them. The CDR3 is CASFSYGWYVNTEAFF. The CDR3 coding sequence is TGTGCCTCTTTTTCCTACGGGTGGTATGTGAACACTGAAGCTTTCTTT.

The chain uses TRBV5-6 and TRBJ2-5, with 8 bases matching TRBD1. V gave up 4 bases and J gave up 5 bases; unmatched junction bases: 10. Per the germline V gene, CDR1 is SGHDT and CDR2 is YYEEEE. The CDR3 is made up of 15 amino acids. The CDR3 region is CASSQGQGGLETQYF. CDR3 coding DNA: TGTGCCAGCAGCCAAGGACAGGGCGGGCTTGAGACCCAGTACTTC. Using reference TRBV5-6 and TRBJ2-5 for the parts outside the CDR3, the full variable domain is DAGVTQSPTHLIKTRGQQVTLRCSPKSGHDTVSWYQQALGQGPQFIFQYYEEEERQRGNFPDRFSGHQFPNYSSELNVNALLLGDSALYLCASSQGQGGLETQYFGPGTRLLVL.

V usage is TRBV27 and J usage is TRBJ1-2; D not resolved. Germline V gene sequence: CDR1 MNHEY, CDR2 SMNVEV (reference sequence). The CDR3 loop spans 13 amino acids. V was clipped by 3 bases and J by 1 base, with 6 bases between them. The CDR3 DNA reads as TGTGCCAGCAGTTTCGACATTAACTATGGCTACACCTTC. It translates to CASSFDINYGYTF.

The J gene is TRBJ1-3, the V gene TRBV30; D not resolved. The V gene lost 7 bases and the J gene lost 1 base, with 8 bases spanning the gap. The germline gives CDR1 GTSNPN, CDR2 SVGIG (reference sequence). This CDR3 is built from 12 residues. The CDR3 DNA sequence: TGTGCCTTCGGTAGATCTGGAAACACCATATATTTT. This encodes CAFGRSGNTIYF.

The rearrangement joins TRBV7-8 to TRBJ1-2, with unresolved D. The CDR3 length is 13 residues. Looked up from germline, CDR1 is SGHVS and CDR2 is FQNEAQ. V lost 5 bases, J lost 2 bases, and 9 bases lay in between. CDR3 region: CASSPEKNYGYTF. The CDR3 coding sequence is TGTGCCAGCAGCCCAGAGAAAAACTATGGCTACACCTTC.